This TCR beta chain appears in the sequencing data of a study of blood T cell repertoires in COVID-19. Study in general: T cells, B-cell-depleted T cells, or PBMCs supplied cDNA or gDNA.

Sequenced by immunoSEQ multiplex PCR; TCRdb stores in-frame clones only, minus some. The sample has about 120,000 clones; approximately 81% are singletons. This receptor was taken from a man aged 40-49 years with active or convalescent COVID-19. The specimen sequenced was peripheral blood.

In DNA, the CDR3 is TGTGCCAGCAGCCCCTCCTGGGACAGGGCGGGTGCAACTAATGAAAAACTGTTTTTT. Translation: CASSPSWDRAGATNEKLFF. The genes are TRBV7-9 and TRBJ1-4, with 9 positions matching TRBD1. The CDR3 runs to 19 residues. With 5 bases clipped from V and 0 bases from J, the junction kept 13 bases outside the gene matches. Germline CDR1 SEHNR, CDR2 FQNEAQ (reference sequence).